The rows below give T cell receptor beta chains drawn from one sample of a study of cytomegalovirus exposure and HLA in healthy donors. Clones were sequenced by immunoSEQ multiplex PCR, and TCRdb holds only the in-frame ones, with some missing. Among 75,000 to 80,000 clones listed, around 79% were seen once. The sample consisted of PBMCs. The receptors stem from a man aged 40-49 years in good health and CMV-seronegative. The CDR3 runs from the conserved cysteine through the conserved F or W. D genes are given only for firm matches. Only part of the rows carry a size: once, few, many, or a class if the clone is expanded.

d_call: TRBD1; v_call: TRBV28; clone_size: NA; j_call: TRBJ2-4; cdr3_aa: CASSGQGGAKNSQYF; cdr3_nt: TGTGCCAGCAGTGGACAGGGTGGGGCCAAAAACAGTCAGTACTTC
d_call: NA; v_call: TRBV12-5; clone_size: NA; j_call: TRBJ1-1; cdr3_aa: CASGLVTGTNTEAFF; cdr3_nt: TGTGCTAGTGGTTTGGTTACAGGGACGAACACTGAAGCTTTCTTT
d_call: NA; v_call: TRBV6-4; clone_size: NA; j_call: TRBJ2-6; cdr3_aa: CASSENSGANGLTF; cdr3_nt: TGTGCCAGCAGTGAGAACTCTGGGGCCAACGGCCTGACTTTC
d_call: NA; v_call: TRBV27; clone_size: NA; j_call: TRBJ1-6; cdr3_aa: CASSRGWGSPLHF; cdr3_nt: TGTGCCAGCAGTAGGGGGTGGGGTTCACCCCTCCACTTT
d_call: TRBD1; v_call: TRBV19; clone_size: NA; j_call: TRBJ1-5; cdr3_aa: CASSTGQGDQPQHF; cdr3_nt: TGTGCCAGTAGTACAGGACAGGGCGATCAGCCCCAGCATTTT
d_call: TRBD2; v_call: TRBV7-8; clone_size: few; j_call: TRBJ2-7; cdr3_aa: CASGTPLAGRYYEQYF; cdr3_nt: TGTGCCAGCGGTACGCCCCTAGCGGGACGTTACTACGAGCAGTACTTC
d_call: NA; v_call: TRBV19; clone_size: once; j_call: TRBJ1-2; cdr3_aa: CASRTRDGYTF; cdr3_nt: TGTGCCAGTAGAACGAGGGATGGCTACACCTTC
d_call: TRBD1; v_call: TRBV11-2; clone_size: NA; j_call: TRBJ2-5; cdr3_aa: CASSLGDRLQETQYF; cdr3_nt: TGTGCCAGCAGCTTGGGGGACAGGCTCCAAGAGACCCAGTACTTC
d_call: NA; v_call: TRBV7-2; clone_size: few; j_call: TRBJ2-1; cdr3_aa: CASSFPTPVAQFF; cdr3_nt: TGTGCCAGCAGCTTTCCGACTCCCGTGGCGCAGTTCTTC
d_call: NA; v_call: TRBV28; clone_size: NA; j_call: TRBJ2-5; cdr3_aa: CASSQTGWEETQYF; cdr3_nt: TGTGCCAGCAGTCAGACAGGTTGGGAAGAGACCCAGTACTTC
d_call: NA; v_call: TRBV19; clone_size: NA; j_call: TRBJ2-2; cdr3_aa: CASSMRTPGYGELFF; cdr3_nt: TGTGCCAGTAGTATGAGGACACCGGGCTACGGGGAGCTGTTTTTT
d_call: TRBD1; v_call: TRBV27; clone_size: NA; j_call: TRBJ2-7; cdr3_aa: CASSKGQGTPYEQYF; cdr3_nt: TGTGCCAGCAGCAAAGGACAGGGAACCCCCTACGAGCAGTACTTC